This TCR beta chain was documented in a study of identical twins. All donors comprised healthy Caucasians. The CDR3 is 15 residues long. Germline V gives CDR1 MDHEN, CDR2 SYDVKM. J was trimmed by 5 bases and V by 2 bases; bases with no gene match: 6. One entry per CDR3 protein, called by TCRdb with MiXCR from the 5' RACE reads. The sample carries approximately 600,000 distinct CDR3 sequences, 9.5% to 10% recorded once. This clonotype came up a few times. The same specimen was also included in a second study, on yellow fever vaccine responses in identical twins.

The sequence was collected from a woman aged 18-29 years in good health. The genes are TRBV28 and TRBJ2-7, with TRBD2 identical over 10 bases. The sample consisted of PBMCs. CDR3 amino acids: CASSLLSSGRHEQYF. CDR3 DNA sequence: TGTGCCAGCAGTTTACTCTCTAGCGGGAGACACGAGCAGTACTTC.